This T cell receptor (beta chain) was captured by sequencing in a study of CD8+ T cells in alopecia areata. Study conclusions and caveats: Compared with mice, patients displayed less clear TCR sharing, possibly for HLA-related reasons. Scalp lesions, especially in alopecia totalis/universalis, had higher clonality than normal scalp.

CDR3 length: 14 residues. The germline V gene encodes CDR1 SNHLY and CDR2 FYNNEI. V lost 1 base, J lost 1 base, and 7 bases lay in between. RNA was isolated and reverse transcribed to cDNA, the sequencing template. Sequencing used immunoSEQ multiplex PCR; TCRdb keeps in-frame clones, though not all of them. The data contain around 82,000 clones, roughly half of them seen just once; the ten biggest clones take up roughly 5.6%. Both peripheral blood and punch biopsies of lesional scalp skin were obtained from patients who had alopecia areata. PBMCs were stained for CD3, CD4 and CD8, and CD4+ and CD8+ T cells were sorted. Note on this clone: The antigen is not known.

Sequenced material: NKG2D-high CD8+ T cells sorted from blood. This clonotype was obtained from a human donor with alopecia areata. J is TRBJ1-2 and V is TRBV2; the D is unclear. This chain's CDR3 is CASSEETINYGYTF. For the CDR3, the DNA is TGTGCCAGCAGTGAAGAGACGATTAACTATGGCTACACCTTC. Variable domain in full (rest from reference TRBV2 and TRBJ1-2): EPEVTQTPSHQVTQMGQEVILRCVPISNHLYFYWYRQILGQKVEFLVSFYNNEISEKSEIFDDQFSVERPDGSNFTLKIRSTKLEDSAMYFCASSEETINYGYTFGSGTRLTVV.